What follows describes a single T cell receptor (beta chain). This specimen belongs to a study of shared clonotypes between healthy human individuals. V shed 3 bases and J shed 7 bases, with 13 bases lying between them. CDR1 and CDR2 (germline): ENHRY, SYGVKD. The CDR3 covers 14 residues. Method: immunoSEQ multiplex PCR; TCRdb's copy keeps in-frame clones and lacks some. The data contain millions of clones, 95% of them singletons. This chain uses TRBV10-3 with TRBJ1-3, with D possibly matching TRBD1 (6 bases). The receptor was isolated from a man between 18 and 35 years old in good health. Sequencing was performed on naive CD4+ T cells sorted from blood. This sample's subset: CD45RA+ positively selected. This chain's CDR3 is CAISDNRDENTIYF. CDR3 DNA sequence: TGTGCCATCAGTGATAACAGGGATGAGAACACCATATATTTT.